This is a list of T cell receptor beta chains from one sample in a study of T cell responses to AZD1222 COVID-19 vaccine. TCRdb's copy holds only in-frame clones and misses some; the assay was immunoSEQ multiplex PCR. Among tens of thousands of clones listed, approximately 83% were seen once. The sample in question was peripheral blood, obtained 28 days after the second AZD1222 dose. These receptors were taken from an adult who received the AZD1222 COVID-19 vaccine. Both conserved end residues are part of each CDR3. A D gene is named only where the DNA matches it firmly. Part of the rows lack a size; the others show once, few, many or a class for expanded clones.

cdr3_length	v_call	j_call	d_call	clone_size	cdr3_aa	cdr3_nt
16	TRBV18	TRBJ1-4	TRBD1	once	CASKGQGAQTNEKLFF	TGTGCCAGCAAGGGACAGGGGGCGCAGACTAATGAAAAACTGTTTTTT
14	TRBV9	TRBJ1-4	TRBD1	.	CASSAGQGNEKLFF	TGTGCCAGCAGCGCCGGACAGGGGAATGAAAAACTGTTTTTT
15	TRBV18	TRBJ1-1	.	.	CASSPPGARGTEAFF	TGTGCCAGCTCACCCCCCGGGGCGCGGGGCACTGAAGCTTTCTTT
13	TRBV7-2	TRBJ1-1	.	.	CASSLRENTEAFF	TGTGCCAGCAGCTTGAGAGAGAACACTGAAGCTTTCTTT
15	TRBV5-5	TRBJ1-5	.	.	CASSFLEVSNQPQHF	TGTGCCAGCAGCTTTCTGGAAGTCAGCAATCAGCCCCAGCATTTT
13	TRBV12-3/TRBV12-4	TRBJ2-2	.	.	CASSSAGTGELFF	TGTGCCAGCAGTTCGGCCGGGACCGGGGAGCTGTTTTTT
14	TRBV2	TRBJ2-3	.	.	CASSEAQREHTQYF	TGTGCCAGCAGTGAAGCTCAGAGGGAACATACGCAGTATTTT
14	TRBV18	TRBJ2-2	.	few	CASSPQGNTGELFF	TGTGCCAGCTCACCACAGGGTAACACCGGGGAGCTGTTTTTT
13	TRBV10-3	TRBJ2-5	.	.	CAISNPYQETQYF	TGTGCCATCAGTAACCCGTACCAAGAGACCCAGTACTTC
15	TRBV5-8	TRBJ1-6	.	.	CASSLPRDIPSPLHF	TGTGCCAGCAGCTTGCCCCGGGACATTCCTTCACCCCTCCACTTT
15	TRBV7-6	TRBJ2-5	.	.	CASSFSGGRAETQYF	TGTGCCAGCAGCTTCTCTGGGGGGCGAGCGGAGACCCAGTACTTC
14	TRBV6-5	TRBJ1-5	.	.	CASSSPGDSQPQHF	TGTGCCAGCAGTTCCCCGGGGGACTCACAGCCCCAGCATTTT
14	TRBV9	TRBJ2-2	.	once	CASSVYGNTGELFF	TGTGCCAGCAGCGTATACGGGAACACCGGGGAGCTGTTTTTT
15	TRBV7-6	TRBJ1-2	.	.	CASSLDSELSSGYTF	TGTGCCAGCAGCTTAGATTCGGAGTTGAGCTCTGGCTACACCTTC
15	TRBV19	TRBJ1-2	.	once	CASSPTPTVKYGYTF	TGTGCCAGTAGCCCGACCCCAACAGTTAAGTATGGCTACACCTTC
15	TRBV7-8	TRBJ2-3	TRBD1	once	CASSTRTGRTDTQYF	TGTGCCAGCAGCACCCGGACAGGGCGGACAGATACGCAGTATTTT
15	TRBV24-1	TRBJ1-5	TRBD1	.	CATSDRDRINQPQHF	TGTGCCACCAGCGACCGGGACAGGATCAATCAGCCCCAGCATTTT
13	TRBV5-1	TRBJ2-1	TRBD2	.	CASSLTSGNEQFF	TGCGCCAGCAGCTTGACTAGCGGTAATGAGCAGTTCTTC
13	TRBV9	TRBJ1-2	.	.	CASSTEEDYGYTF	TGTGCCAGCAGCACCGAGGAGGACTATGGCTACACCTTC
15	TRBV6-2/TRBV6-3	TRBJ2-2	.	.	CASSYGGAGTGELFF	TGTGCCAGCAGTTATGGGGGGGCAGGCACCGGGGAGCTGTTTTTT
15	TRBV7-3	TRBJ2-1	.	.	CASSFGGRGYNEQFF	TGTGCCAGCAGCTTTGGGGGGAGAGGCTACAATGAGCAGTTCTTC
21	TRBV4-2	TRBJ2-3	.	few	CASSPLSGLRTKRGSTDTQYF	TGTGCCAGCAGCCCCCTCTCCGGCTTAAGGACAAAGCGAGGGAGCACAGATACGCAGTATTTT
16	TRBV18	TRBJ2-1	TRBD2	.	CASSQNAGGAEHEQFF	TGTGCCAGTTCACAGAACGCGGGGGGCGCCGAACATGAGCAGTTCTTC
17	TRBV18	TRBJ2-3	TRBD2	.	CASSLGTSGLGADTQYF	TGTGCCAGCTCGCTCGGGACTAGCGGCCTTGGGGCCGATACGCAGTATTTT
16	TRBV5-8	TRBJ2-1	.	once	CASSSPPGTDYNEQFF	TGTGCCAGCAGCTCCCCCCCAGGGACTGACTACAATGAGCAGTTCTTC
12	TRBV19	TRBJ1-1	.	.	CASSIGVAEAFF	TGTGCCAGTAGTATTGGGGTGGCTGAAGCTTTCTTT